The clone carrying this T cell receptor beta chain was observed many times. The antigen is unknown. This sample's RNA came from whole unsorted tissue. Distant lung tissue was collected more than 3 cm away from the tumor edge. Newly diagnosed lung cancer patients had thoracic surgery in China, August–late 2014, without prior chemotherapy. TCRbeta libraries were built with three rounds of nested PCR, modified from ARM-PCR. Using its own MiXCR run on the multiplex PCR reads, TCRdb lists one record per CDR3 protein. The table lists 60,000 to 65,000 distinct CDR3 sequences, roughly two thirds of them singletons. The data derive from a study of tumor and adjacent non-tumor tissue in lung cancer. General study points: Top 100 clones took a larger repertoire share in normal lung. Higher tumor TCR diversity was associated with shorter survival. Compared with tumor, normal lung showed significantly lower TCR diversity.

The V end was cut by 7 bases, the J end by 5 bases, with 15 bases between. The CDR3 runs to 13 residues. Germline CDR1 and CDR2: MDHEN and SYDVKM. Sequenced: distant non-tumor lung tissue. V gene TRBV28 combines with J gene TRBJ2-7; a possible D gene is TRBD1 (5 bases). The receptor was derived from a man aged 70-80 years with non-small cell lung cancer. The CDR3 reads CASTRSSGNEQYF. CDR3 DNA: TGTGCCAGCACTAGGAGCTCAGGGAACGAGCAGTACTTC. Looking up the rest from reference TRBV28 and TRBJ2-7 gives the full variable domain: DVKVTQSSRYLVKRTGEKVFLECVQDMDHENMFWYRQDPGLGLRLIYFSYDVKMKEKGDIPEGYSVSREKKERFSLILESASTNQTSMYLCASTRSSGNEQYFGPGTRLTVT.